This passage covers 7 T cell receptor beta chains from one sample sequenced in a study of blood T cell repertoires in COVID-19. TCRdb keeps only in-frame clones here, not all; method: immunoSEQ multiplex PCR. The table records approximately 320,000 clones, roughly 90% of them present only once. The sequenced sample was PBMCs or T cells enriched from blood (not recorded which). These receptors were collected from a man aged 55 to 70 who had recovered from COVID-19.

The chain joins TRBV2 to TRBJ2-2; TRBD1 might be the D (6 bases). CDR1 and CDR2 from the germline V gene are SNHLY and FYNNEI. The V gene lost 3 bases and the J gene lost 5 bases, with 16 bases spanning the gap. This CDR3 has 16 amino acids. This CDR3 is CASSEEGGVRTGELFF. For the CDR3, the DNA is TGTGCCAGCAGTGAGGAAGGGGGTGTACGGACCGGGGAGCTGTTTTTT.

This rearrangement joins TRBV24-1 to TRBJ1-4, with D possibly matching TRBD1 (5 bases). Per germline, CDR1 KGHDR and CDR2 SFDVKD. V gave up 3 bases and J gave up 8 bases, with 15 bases separating them. This CDR3 contains 15 residues. The CDR3 reads CATSDPRGAGEKLFF. DNA of the CDR3: TGTGCCACCAGTGATCCCCGCGGGGCGGGCGAAAAACTGTTTTTT.

The chain is built from TRBV4-2 and TRBJ1-2; possible D gene TRBD1, 5 bases. The CDR3 has 15 amino acids. Between the trimmed V and J ends, which lost 5 bases and 10 bases, there was a span of 23 bases. Germline values: CDR1 LGHNA, CDR2 YNFKEQ. CDR3 nucleotide sequence: TGTGCCAGCAGCTTCCGGGGAGGGGCGGAATCTGTCTACACCTTC. It codes for CASSFRGGAESVYTF.

This clone was recorded only once. This chain uses TRBV7-2 with TRBJ2-5; TRBD2 agrees at 7 bases. CDR1 is SGHTA and CDR2 is FQGNSA in the germline V gene. Trimming at V came to 5 bases and at J to 0 bases, leaving 3 bases not matched to a gene. The length of the CDR3 is 14 residues. The CDR3 nucleotides are TGTGCCAGCAGCCCAGGACTAGACCAAGAGACCCAGTACTTC. Translation: CASSPGLDQETQYF.

The chain joins TRBV30 to TRBJ2-5, with 8 bases fitting TRBD2. The CDR3 has 12 residues. V shed 8 bases and J 2 bases; nucleotides not matched to a gene: 4. Germline assignment: CDR1 GTSNPN and CDR2 SVGIG (reference sequence). The CDR3 loop reads CAAAGAQETQYF. The CDR3 coding sequence is TGTGCCGCAGCGGGAGCACAAGAGACCCAGTACTTC.

This chain connects TRBV9 to TRBJ2-5; TRBD1 aligns across 9 bases. V lost 3 bases to trimming and J lost 7 bases; unmatched junction nucleotides: 4. CDR1 SGDLS and CDR2 YYNGEE come from the germline V gene. The CDR3 runs to 13 residues. CDR3 amino acids: CASSEGQGLTQYF. The CDR3 DNA reads as TGTGCCAGCAGCGAGGGACAGGGTTTGACCCAGTACTTC.

The V and J genes are TRBV7-9 and TRBJ2-7; tentatively, D is TRBD2 (5 bases). CDR1 is SEHNR, CDR2 FQNEAQ, per germline (reference sequence). The CDR3 is made up of 11 amino acids. Deletions cut 9 bases from V and 3 bases from J, with 9 bases between. CDR3 coding DNA: TGTGCCAGTACTGAGGGCTACGAGCAGTACTTC. Translating gives CASTEGYEQYF.